This TCR beta chain originates from a study of blood T cell repertoires in COVID-19. For the study at large: The origin of the acute and convalescent COVID-19 samples was the United States, Italy and Spain.

In the authors' methods: Reference gene primers were amplified, and this amplification served to estimate nucleated cell counts. This table comes from immunoSEQ multiplex PCR, and its TCRdb copy is limited to in-frame clones, with some not included. That table gives V, J and clone size, and the DNA gave D and trimming. The sample lists under 300,000 clones; 70% to 90% were seen once. The receptor was derived from a woman between 40 and 55 years old with acute or convalescent COVID-19. Sequenced sample: peripheral blood.

CDR3 residues: CASSLDGGRAGNEQFF. As DNA, the CDR3 is TGTGCCAGCAGCTTAGACGGCGGGCGGGCGGGGAATGAGCAGTTCTTC. The genes are TRBV11-2 and TRBJ2-1, with D perhaps matching TRBD2 (6 bases). Germline V gene data show CDR1 as SGHAT and CDR2 as FQNNGV. The CDR3 runs 16 residues. V was clipped by 0 bases and J by 7 bases, with 16 bases between them.